This TCR beta chain was obtained from a study of blood T cell repertoires in COVID-19. Trimming took 5 bases from V and 0 from J, leaving 13 bases between them. The CDR3 spans 15 residues. Germline V gene data show CDR1 as SGHVS and CDR2 as FQNEAQ. Assay used: immunoSEQ multiplex PCR; TCRdb lists only in-frame clones, some missing. Of a few hundred thousand clones in the sample, about 79% were seen once. J is TRBJ1-1 and V is TRBV7-8, with unresolved D. This clonotype was obtained from a man aged 40-49 years who had recovered from COVID-19. The specimen was peripheral blood. The CDR3 loop reads CASSPTAALNTEAFF. DNA of the CDR3: TGTGCCAGCAGCCCGACCGCGGCTTTGAACACTGAAGCTTTCTTT.